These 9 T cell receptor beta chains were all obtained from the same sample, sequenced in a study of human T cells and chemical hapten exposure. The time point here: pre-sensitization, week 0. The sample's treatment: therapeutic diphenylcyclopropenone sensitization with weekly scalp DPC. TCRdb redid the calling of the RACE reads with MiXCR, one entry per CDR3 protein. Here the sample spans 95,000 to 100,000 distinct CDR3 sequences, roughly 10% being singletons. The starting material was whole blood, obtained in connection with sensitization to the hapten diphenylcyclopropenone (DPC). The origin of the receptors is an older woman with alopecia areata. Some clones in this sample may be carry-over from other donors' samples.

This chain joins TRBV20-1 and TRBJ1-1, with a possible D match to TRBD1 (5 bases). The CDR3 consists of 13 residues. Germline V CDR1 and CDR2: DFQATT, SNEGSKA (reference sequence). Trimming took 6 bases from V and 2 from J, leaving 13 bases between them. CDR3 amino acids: CSARGTVNTEAFF. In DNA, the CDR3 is TGCAGTGCCCGGGGGACGGTTAACACTGAAGCTTTCTTT.

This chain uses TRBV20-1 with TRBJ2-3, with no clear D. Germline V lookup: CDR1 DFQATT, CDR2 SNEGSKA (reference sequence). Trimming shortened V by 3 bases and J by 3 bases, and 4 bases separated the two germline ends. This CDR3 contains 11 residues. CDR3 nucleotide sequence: TGCAGTGCTAGTCGGACAGATACGCAGTATTTT. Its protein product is CSASRTDTQYF.

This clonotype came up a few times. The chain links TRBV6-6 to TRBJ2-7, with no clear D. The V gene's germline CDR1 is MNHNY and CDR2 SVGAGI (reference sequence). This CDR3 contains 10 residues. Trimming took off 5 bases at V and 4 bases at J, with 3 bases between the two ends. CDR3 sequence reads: CASSGYEQYF. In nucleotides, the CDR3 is TGTGCCAGCAGTGGGTACGAGCAGTACTTC.

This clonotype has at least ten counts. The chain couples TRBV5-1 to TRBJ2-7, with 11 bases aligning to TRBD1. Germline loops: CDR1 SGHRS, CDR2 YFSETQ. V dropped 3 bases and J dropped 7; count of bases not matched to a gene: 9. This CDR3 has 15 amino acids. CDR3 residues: CASSYSGQGAREQYF. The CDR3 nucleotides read TGCGCCAGCAGCTACTCAGGACAGGGGGCGAGGGAGCAGTACTTC.

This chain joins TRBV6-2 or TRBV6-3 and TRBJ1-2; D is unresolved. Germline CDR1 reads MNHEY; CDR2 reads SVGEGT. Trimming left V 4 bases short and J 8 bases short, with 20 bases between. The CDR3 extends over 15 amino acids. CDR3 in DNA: TGTGCCAGCAGTTCCACCAACGGACCGTCTAAAGGCTACACCTTC. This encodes CASSSTNGPSKGYTF.

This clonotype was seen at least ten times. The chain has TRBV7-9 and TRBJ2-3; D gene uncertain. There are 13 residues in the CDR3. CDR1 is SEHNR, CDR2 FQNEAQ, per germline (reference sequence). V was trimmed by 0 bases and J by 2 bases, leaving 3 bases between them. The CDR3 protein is CASSLAATDTQYF. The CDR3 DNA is TGTGCCAGCAGCTTAGCCGCCACAGATACGCAGTATTTT.

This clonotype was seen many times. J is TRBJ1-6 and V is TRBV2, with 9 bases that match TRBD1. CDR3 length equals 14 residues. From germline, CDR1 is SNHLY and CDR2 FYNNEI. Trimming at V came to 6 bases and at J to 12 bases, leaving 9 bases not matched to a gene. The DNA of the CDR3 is TGTGCCAGCAGCCCGGACAGGGGATACAGACCCCTCCACTTT. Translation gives CASSPDRGYRPLHF.

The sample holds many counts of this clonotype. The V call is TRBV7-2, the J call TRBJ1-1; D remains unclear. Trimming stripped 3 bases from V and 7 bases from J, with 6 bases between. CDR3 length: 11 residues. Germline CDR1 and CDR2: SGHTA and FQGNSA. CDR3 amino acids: CASSFLYEAFF. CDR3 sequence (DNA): TGTGCCAGCAGCTTCCTTTATGAAGCTTTCTTT. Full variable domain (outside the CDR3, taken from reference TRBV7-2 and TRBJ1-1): GAGVSQSPSNKVTEKGKDVELRCDPISGHTALYWYRQSLGQGLEFLIYFQGNSAPDKSGLPSDRFSAERTGGSVSTLTIQRTQQEDSAVYLCASSFLYEAFFGQGTRLTVV.

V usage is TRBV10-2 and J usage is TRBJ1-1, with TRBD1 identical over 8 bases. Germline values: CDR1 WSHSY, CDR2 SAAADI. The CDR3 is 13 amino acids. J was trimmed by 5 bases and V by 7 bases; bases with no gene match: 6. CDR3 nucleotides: TGCGCCAGCACTCGGACAGGGCTTACTGAAGCTTTCTTT. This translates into CASTRTGLTEAFF.